This TCR beta chain was profiled in a study of T-cell memory formation after mild COVID-19 (dated by TCRdb to about 2021). As for the study more broadly: TCR sequence clusters from the two donors were found to be largely donor specific. T-cell clones expanding and contracting after mild COVID-19 in a couple of donors were tracked by longitudinal TCRalpha and TCRbeta repertoire sequencing. Two young, previously healthy adult volunteers made up the cohort, one male and one female.

Sequenced using an Illumina NovaSeq 6000. TCRalpha and TCRbeta cDNA libraries were constructed by 5'RACE with constant-segment primers, with sample barcodes and unique molecular identifiers being introduced. Trizol reagent was used to extract RNA from every sample. The libraries were amplified in two PCR steps, and the second step added a second sample barcode and Illumina TruSeq adapters. Sequencing of libraries was performed on an Illumina NovaSeq with 2 x 150 bp paired-end reads. On the study's bioinformatics: Demultiplexing of reads and collapsing into UMI-guided consensus sequences were performed with migec v1.2.7. Using mixcr v2.1.11, UMI consensuses were aligned to TRA and TRB V and J templates and then assembled into clonotypes. A clonotype was counted as expanded or contracted only if both edgeR and NoisET called the change significant, with noise models trained on biological replicates. edgeR calls used a false discovery rate-adjusted p below 0.01 and a log2 fold-change threshold of 1. As an exploratory analysis of dynamics, PCA with hierarchical clustering was applied to max-normalized trajectories of the 1000 most abundant clonotypes. The CD4 or CD8 phenotype of responding clones was assigned using the separately sequenced CD4+ and CD8+ repertoires. TCRdb cleaned the public reads at Q25 with fastp, built clones with MiXCR and kept in-frame beta chains. CDR3 protein sequences are deduplicated, and each keeps its most common genes and DNA. The V and J calls reflect TCRdb's pipeline rather than the authors' work. Across this sample there are approximately 430,000 distinct CDR3 sequences, with around 22% seen only once. The top ten clonotypes cover approximately 14% of the sample.

Ficoll-Paque density gradient centrifugation was used to isolate PBMCs. V is clipped by 1 base and J by 2 bases, and the sequence between their germline boundaries is 12 bases long. Via the germline V gene (reference sequence), CDR1 is GTSNPN and CDR2 SVGIG. The CDR3 covers 15 residues, taking in both the cysteine and the phenylalanine. Only CDR3 DNA remains: 45 bases, in frame from the first base. On this clonotype itself: Its antigen is still unknown. No base quality values were provided; no much bigger clone lies one nucleotide off.

Results and caveats for the whole study, not just this receptor: Some responding clones were detected in pre-infection memory, suggesting pre-existing cross-reactive memory T cells joined the SARS-CoV-2 response. The study covered only a couple of mild cases, and larger cohorts including severe cases with pre-infection samples were considered necessary. Contracting CD4+ clones were found mainly in CM and EM memory subsets, while CD8+ clones were enriched in EMRA. The second-wave clones that peaked on day 37 were not confirmed to be SARS-CoV-2 specific. Clones contracting from day 15 to 85 had balanced CD4/CD8 phenotypes, while a second wave expanding from day 15 to 37 was biased towards CD4+.

The sequence joins TRBV30 to TRBJ1-3; tentative D gene TRBD1, with 5 bases matching. The sample taken for sequencing was PBMCs or a T cell subset sorted from them (not recorded which). This receptor was identified in an adult woman who had mild COVID-19 (a few samples of this study predate the infection). The sample titles of this study are shuffled in the database, so cell type and time point are left out; the donor was told from shared clones. The DNA sequence reads TGTGCCTGGAGTGCCCAGGGTAAGGCTGGAAACACCATATATTTT. Its translation reads: CAWSAQGKAGNTIYF. Beyond the CDR3, the reference TRBV30 and TRBJ1-3 genes provide the residues; the full variable domain reads: SQTIHQWPATLVQPVGSPLSLECTVEGTSNPNLYWYRQAAGRGLQLLFYSVGIGQISSEVPQNLSASRPQDRQFILSSKKLLLSDSGFYLCAWSAQGKAGNTIYFGEGSWLTVV.